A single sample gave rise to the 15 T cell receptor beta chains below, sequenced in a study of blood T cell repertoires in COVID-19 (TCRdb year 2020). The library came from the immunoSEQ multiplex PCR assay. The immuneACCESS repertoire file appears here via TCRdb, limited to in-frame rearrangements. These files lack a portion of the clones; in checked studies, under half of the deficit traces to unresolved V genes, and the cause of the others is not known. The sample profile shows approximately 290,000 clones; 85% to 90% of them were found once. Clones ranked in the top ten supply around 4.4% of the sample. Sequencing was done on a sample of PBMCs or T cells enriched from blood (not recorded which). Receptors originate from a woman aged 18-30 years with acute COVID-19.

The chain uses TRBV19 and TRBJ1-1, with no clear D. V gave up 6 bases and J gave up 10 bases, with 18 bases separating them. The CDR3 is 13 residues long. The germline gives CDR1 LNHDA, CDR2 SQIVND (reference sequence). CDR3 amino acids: CASSARPVSGAFF. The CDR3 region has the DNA TGTGCCAGTAGCGCCCGGCCGGTGAGCGGAGCTTTCTTT.

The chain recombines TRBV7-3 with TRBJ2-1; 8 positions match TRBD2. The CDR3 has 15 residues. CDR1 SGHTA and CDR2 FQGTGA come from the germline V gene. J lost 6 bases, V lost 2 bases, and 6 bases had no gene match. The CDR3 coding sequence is TGTGCCAGCAGCTTAGGACTAGCAGAAACCAATGAGCAGTTCTTC. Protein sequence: CASSLGLAETNEQFF.

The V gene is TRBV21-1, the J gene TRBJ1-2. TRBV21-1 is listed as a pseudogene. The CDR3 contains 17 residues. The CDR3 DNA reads TGTGCCAGCAGCAAGGGGGATCAGGGGAGGGGAGACTATGGCTACACCTTC. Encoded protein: CASSKGDQGRGDYGYTF.

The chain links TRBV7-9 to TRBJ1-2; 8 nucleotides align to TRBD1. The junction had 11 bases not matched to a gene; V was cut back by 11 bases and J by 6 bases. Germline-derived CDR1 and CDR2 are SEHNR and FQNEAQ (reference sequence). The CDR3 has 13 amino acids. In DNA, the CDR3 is TGTGCCGGGGTCGAGACAGGGGACGATGGCTACACCTTC. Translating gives CAGVETGDDGYTF.

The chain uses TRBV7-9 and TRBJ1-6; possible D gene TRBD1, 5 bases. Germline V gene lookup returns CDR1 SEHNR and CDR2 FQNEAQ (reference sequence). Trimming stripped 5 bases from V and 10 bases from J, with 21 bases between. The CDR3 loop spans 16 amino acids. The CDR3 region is CASSPGGGMNFSPLHF. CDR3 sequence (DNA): TGTGCCAGCAGCCCCGGGGGAGGGATGAATTTCTCACCCCTCCACTTT. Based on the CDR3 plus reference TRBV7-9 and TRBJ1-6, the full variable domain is DTGVSQNPRHKITKRGQNVTFRCDPISEHNRLYWYRQTLGQGPEFLTYFQNEAQLEKSRLLSDRFSAERPKGSFSTLEIQRTEQGDSAMYLCASSPGGGMNFSPLHFGNGTRLTVT.

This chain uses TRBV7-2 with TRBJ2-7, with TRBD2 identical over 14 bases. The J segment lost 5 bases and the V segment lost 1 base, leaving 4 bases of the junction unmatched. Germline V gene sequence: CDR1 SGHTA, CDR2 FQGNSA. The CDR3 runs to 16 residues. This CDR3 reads CASSLVPTSGRDEQYF. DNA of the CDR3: TGTGCCAGCAGCTTAGTTCCGACTAGCGGGAGGGACGAGCAGTACTTC.

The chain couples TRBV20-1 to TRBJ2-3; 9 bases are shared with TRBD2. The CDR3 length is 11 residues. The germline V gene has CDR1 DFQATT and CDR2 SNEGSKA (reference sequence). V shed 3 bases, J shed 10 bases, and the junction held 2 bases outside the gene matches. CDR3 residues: CSARREGPQYF. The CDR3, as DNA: TGCAGTGCTAGGCGGGAGGGACCGCAGTATTTT.

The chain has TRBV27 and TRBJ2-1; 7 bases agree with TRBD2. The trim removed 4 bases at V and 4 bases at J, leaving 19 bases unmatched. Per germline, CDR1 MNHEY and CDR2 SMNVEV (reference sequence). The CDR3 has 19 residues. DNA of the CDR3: TGTGCCAGCAGTTCTTTACCCCGCGGGGAGGGCGGAATTTACAATGAGCAGTTCTTC. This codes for CASSSLPRGEGGIYNEQFF.

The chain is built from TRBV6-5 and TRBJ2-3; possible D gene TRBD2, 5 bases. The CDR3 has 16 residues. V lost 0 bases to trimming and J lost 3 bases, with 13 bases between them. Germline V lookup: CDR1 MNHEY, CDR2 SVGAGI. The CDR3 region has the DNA TGTGCCAGCAGTTACTCGGCCAGCGGAAAAACAGATACGCAGTATTTT. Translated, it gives CASSYSASGKTDTQYF.

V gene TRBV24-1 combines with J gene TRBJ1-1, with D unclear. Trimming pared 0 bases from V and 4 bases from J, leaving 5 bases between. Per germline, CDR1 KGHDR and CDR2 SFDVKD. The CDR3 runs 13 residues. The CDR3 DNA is TGTGCCACCAGTGATTTGCGGTCCACTGAAGCTTTCTTT. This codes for CATSDLRSTEAFF.

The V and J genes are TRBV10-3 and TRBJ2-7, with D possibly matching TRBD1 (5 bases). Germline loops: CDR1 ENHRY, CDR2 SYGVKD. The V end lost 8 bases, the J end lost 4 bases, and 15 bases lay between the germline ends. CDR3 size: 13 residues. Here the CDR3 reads CAISRQGSYEQYF. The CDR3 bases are TGTGCCATCTCGAGGCAGGGATCTTACGAGCAGTACTTC.

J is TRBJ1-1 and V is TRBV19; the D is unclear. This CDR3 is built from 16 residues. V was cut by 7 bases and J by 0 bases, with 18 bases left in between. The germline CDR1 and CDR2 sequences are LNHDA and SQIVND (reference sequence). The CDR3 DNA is TGTGCCAGTAATACGGCGGATGCCGCTATGAACACTGAAGCTTTCTTT. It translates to CASNTADAAMNTEAFF.

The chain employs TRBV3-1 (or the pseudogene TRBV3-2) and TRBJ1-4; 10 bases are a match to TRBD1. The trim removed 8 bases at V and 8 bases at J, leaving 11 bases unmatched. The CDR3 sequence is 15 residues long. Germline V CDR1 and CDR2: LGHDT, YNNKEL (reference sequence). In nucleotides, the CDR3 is TGTGCCAGCGCCGGGAATGACAGGGGGCGCGAAAAACTGTTTTTT. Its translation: CASAGNDRGREKLFF.

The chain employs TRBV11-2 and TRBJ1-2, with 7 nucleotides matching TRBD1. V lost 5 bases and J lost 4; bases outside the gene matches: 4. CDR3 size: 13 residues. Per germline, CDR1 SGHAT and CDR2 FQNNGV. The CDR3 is CASSLTGPYGYTF. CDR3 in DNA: TGTGCCAGCAGCCTGACAGGGCCCTATGGCTACACCTTC.

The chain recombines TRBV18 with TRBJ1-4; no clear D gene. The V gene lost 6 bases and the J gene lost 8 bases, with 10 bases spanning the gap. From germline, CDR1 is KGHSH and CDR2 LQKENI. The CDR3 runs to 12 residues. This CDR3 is CASSGRGEKLFF. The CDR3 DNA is TGTGCCAGCTCCGGGAGAGGAGAAAAACTGTTTTTT. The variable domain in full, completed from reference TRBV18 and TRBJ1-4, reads NAGVMQNPRHLVRRRGQEARLRCSPMKGHSHVYWYRQLPEEGLKFMVYLQKENIIDESGMPKERFSAEFPKEGPSILRIQQVVRGDSAAYFCASSGRGEKLFFGSGTQLSVL.